This entry features one TCR beta chain sequence. Trimming removed 5 bases from V and 9 bases from J, with 14 bases in between. Germline V gene data show CDR1 as SGHNT and CDR2 as YENEEA. CDR3 length: 13 residues. These data belong to a study of OX40 agonist ivuxolimab in advanced cancers. Study as a whole: Ivuxolimab was administered intravenously to patients at 0.01 to 10 mg/kg every 2 weeks.

Assay used: immunoSEQ multiplex PCR; TCRdb lists only in-frame clones, some missing. Here the sample spans about 82,000 clones, just over 85% being singletons. The receptor comes from an adult with an advanced solid tumor such as melanoma, head and neck, liver or kidney cancer. The source was CD4+ or CD8+ T cells sorted from blood, collected in a trial of the OX40 agonist ivuxolimab. The V gene is TRBV11-3, the J gene TRBJ2-1; D is possibly TRBD2 (6 bases). The CDR3 sequence is CASSPGGGFEQFF. The CDR3 DNA reads as TGTGCCAGCAGCCCCGGTGGGGGGTTTGAGCAGTTCTTC.